A selection of T cell receptor beta chains follows, all from one sample in a study of cytomegalovirus exposure and HLA in healthy donors. Clones were read by immunoSEQ multiplex PCR, and TCRdb kept only the in-frame ones, dropping some. The table records about 180,000 clones, 76% of them present only once. The sample comprised PBMCs. The receptors shown here come from a man aged 18 to 30 in good health and CMV-seronegative. CDR3s include the opening cysteine and the closing phenylalanine or tryptophan. The order of the fields is J gene, clone size, D gene, V gene, CDR3 protein, CDR3 DNA. D genes are given only for firm matches. Clone size is stated in some rows and not others, as once, few, many or a class when expanded.

TRBJ1-2,-,TRBD1,TRBV18,CASSPPSGGAVYGYTF,TGTGCCAGCTCACCGCCCTCAGGGGGCGCGGTGTATGGCTACACCTTC
TRBJ2-7,-,TRBD2,TRBV29-1,CSVTSGGNEQYF,TGCAGCGTTACTAGCGGGGGGAACGAGCAGTACTTC
TRBJ2-6,few,-,TRBV28,CASRQQGTGANVLTF,TGTGCCAGCAGGCAACAGGGAACTGGGGCCAACGTCCTGACTTTC
TRBJ2-2,-,-,TRBV6-5,CASSYFGGMAPGELFF,TGTGCCAGCAGTTACTTCGGAGGGATGGCCCCCGGGGAGCTGTTTTTT
TRBJ1-2,few,TRBD1,TRBV28,CASRDWDSAYGYTF,TGTGCCAGCAGGGATTGGGACAGTGCCTATGGCTACACCTTC
TRBJ2-7,-,-,TRBV29-1,CSVEVSTYEQYF,TGCAGCGTTGAGGTCTCTACCTACGAGCAGTACTTC
TRBJ1-2,-,TRBD1,TRBV2,CASSEAGQLNYGYTF,TGTGCCAGCAGTGAAGCGGGACAGCTTAACTATGGCTACACCTTC
TRBJ1-1,-,-,TRBV28,CASRFPGLMNTEAFF,TGTGCCAGCAGATTCCCCGGTTTGATGAACACTGAAGCTTTCTTT
TRBJ2-1,-,-,TRBV4-2,CASRPSSYNEQFF,TGTGCCAGCAGGCCTAGCTCCTACAATGAGCAGTTCTTC
TRBJ1-2,-,-,TRBV28,CASSLTTMLGYGYPF,TGTGCCAGCAGTTTAACCACAATGCTAGGCTATGGCTACCCCTTC
TRBJ2-7,-,-,TRBV29-1,CSVETDSYEQYF,TGCAGCGTTGAAACCGACAGTTACGAGCAGTACTTC
TRBJ1-6,-,-,TRBV7-9,CASSSRAGADSPLHF,TGTGCCAGCAGCTCAAGGGCGGGGGCCGATTCACCCCTCCACTTT
TRBJ2-3,-,TRBD2,TRBV2,CASSRTSGESYTQYF,TGTGCCAGCAGCCGGACTAGCGGGGAAAGTTATACGCAGTATTTT
TRBJ2-7,-,-,TRBV28,CASSPGGLGYEQYF,TGTGCCAGCAGCCCAGGGGGGTTGGGCTACGAGCAGTACTTC
TRBJ2-7,-,TRBD1,TRBV9,CASSVAPTQGEQQYF,TGTGCCAGCAGCGTAGCTCCCACCCAGGGGGAACAGCAGTACTTC
TRBJ1-2,-,TRBD1,TRBV6-5,CASSTGTGHGYTF,TGTGCCAGCAGTACTGGGACAGGCCATGGCTACACCTTC
TRBJ2-7,-,-,TRBV15,CATSRDSYEQYF,TGTGCCACCAGCAGAGATAGCTACGAGCAGTACTTC
TRBJ2-7,-,TRBD2,TRBV7-6,CASSLSGGPYEQYF,TGTGCCAGCAGCTTGAGCGGGGGCCCCTACGAGCAGTACTTC
TRBJ1-5,-,TRBD1,TRBV6-1,CASSEEGAWVSQPQHF,TGTGCCAGCAGCGAAGAGGGGGCGTGGGTCTCTCAGCCCCAGCATTTT
TRBJ1-2,few,TRBD1,TRBV6-6,CASSKYTGGDGYTF,TGTGCCAGCAGTAAATATACAGGGGGCGATGGCTACACCTTC
TRBJ2-3,few,TRBD2,TRBV30,CAWSVWTSGSADTQYF,TGTGCCTGGAGTGTCTGGACTAGCGGGAGCGCAGATACGCAGTATTTT
TRBJ2-7,-,TRBD2,TRBV27,CASSRSWGGSYEQYF,TGTGCCAGCAGTCGGTCCTGGGGGGGATCCTACGAGCAGTACTTC
TRBJ1-1,-,TRBD1,TRBV25-1,CASSLGQGTEAFF,TGTGCCAGCAGTCTGGGACAGGGCACTGAAGCTTTCTTT
TRBJ2-2,-,TRBD2,TRBV14,CASQGLAGGQNTGELFF,TGTGCCAGCCAGGGACTAGCGGGGGGCCAAAACACCGGGGAGCTGTTTTTT
TRBJ1-6,once,-,TRBV5-4,CASSLVGGRDSPLHF,TGTGCCAGCAGCTTGGTAGGGGGTAGAGATTCACCCCTCCACTTT
TRBJ1-1,-,-,TRBV5-1,CASSLVFGGPREEAFF,TGCGCCAGCAGCTTGGTATTTGGAGGGCCCAGGGAAGAAGCTTTCTTT
TRBJ1-5,-,TRBD1,TRBV19,CASSTSTGSNQPQHF,TGTGCCAGTAGTACCTCGACAGGGAGTAATCAGCCCCAGCATTTT
TRBJ1-2,-,TRBD1,TRBV28,CASGQGDYGYTF,TGTGCCAGCGGACAGGGAGACTACGGCTACACCTTC
TRBJ2-1,-,TRBD1,TRBV6-1,CASSESPRQGDWIF,TGTGCCAGCAGTGAAAGCCCTCGACAGGGGGACTGGATCTTC
TRBJ2-1,-,TRBD2,TRBV5-1,CASSLAAGVTDEQFF,TGCGCCAGCAGCTTGGCGGCGGGAGTGACCGATGAGCAGTTCTTC
TRBJ1-5,once,-,TRBV30,CAWSVGGSNQPQHF,TGTGCCTGGAGTGTCGGAGGGAGCAATCAGCCCCAGCATTTT
TRBJ2-2,-,TRBD2,TRBV6-4,CASSGTSGGLNTGELFF,TGTGCCAGCAGTGGGACTAGCGGGGGCCTGAACACCGGGGAGCTGTTTTTT